One sample yielded the 29 T cell receptor beta chains listed below, sequenced in a study of cytomegalovirus exposure and HLA in healthy donors. The PCR was carried out with 60 Vbeta primers and 13 Jbeta primers. Measured with immunoSEQ multiplex PCR; TCRdb has only the in-frame clones, and not every one. Of 95,000 to 100,000 clones in the sample, more than 70% are singletons; the top ten hold roughly 8%. The material sequenced was PBMCs. The receptor set was obtained from a female donor in good health and CMV-seronegative.

Details on this clone: Relative to the germline gene, one junction end is altered; a read error may explain this. V usage is TRBV7-9 and J usage is TRBJ2-1; 10 nucleotides agree with TRBD2. The V gene's germline CDR1 is SEHNR and CDR2 FQNEAQ (reference sequence). This CDR3 comprises 16 residues. The DNA of the CDR3 is TGTTCCAGCAGCCTCCCTAGCGGGAGTTTCGCCGATGAGCAGTTCTTC. This sequence encodes CSSSLPSGSFADEQFF.

The chain couples TRBV13 to TRBJ1-6; 8 nucleotides align to TRBD1. Trimming took 4 bases from V and 7 from J; bases not matched to a gene: 12. Germline CDR1 PRHDT, CDR2 FYEKMQ (reference sequence). The CDR3 sequence is 17 residues long. The CDR3 region is CASSSSYQGARNSPLHF. DNA of the CDR3: TGTGCCAGCAGCTCTTCCTACCAGGGGGCGAGGAATTCACCCCTCCACTTT.

This clone was recorded once. This chain joins TRBV15 and TRBJ1-5; no clear D. Germline CDR1 LNHNV, CDR2 YYDKDF (reference sequence). The germline V and J ends were trimmed by 6 bases and 6 bases, with 18 bases remaining between them. This CDR3 spans 15 amino acids. CDR3 in amino acids: CATRSYGERAQPQHF. CDR3 nucleotide sequence: TGTGCCACCAGATCGTACGGCGAGCGGGCTCAGCCCCAGCATTTT.

The rearrangement uses TRBV7-2 and TRBJ2-7; possible D gene TRBD2, 5 bases. The CDR3 totals 16 residues. The V end was cut by 3 bases, the J end by 0 bases, with 15 bases between. The V gene's germline CDR1 is SGHTA and CDR2 FQGNSA. CDR3 DNA: TGTGCCAGCAGCTTGGATATAACGGGGTACTCCTACGAGCAGTACTTC. This encodes CASSLDITGYSYEQYF. The variable domain in full, with the rest retrieved from reference TRBV7-2 and TRBJ2-7, is GAGVSQSPSNKVTEKGKDVELRCDPISGHTALYWYRQSLGQGLEFLIYFQGNSAPDKSGLPSDRFSAERTGGSVSTLTIQRTQQEDSAVYLCASSLDITGYSYEQYFGPGTRLTVT.

The chain carries TRBV7-2 and TRBJ2-7; TRBD2 matches at 8 bases. Germline assignment: CDR1 SGHTA and CDR2 FQGNSA. This CDR3 is 15 amino acids long. Losses at the gene ends were 1 base for V and 0 bases for J; bases not matched to a gene: 2. The CDR3 protein is CASSLVAGISYEQYF. The CDR3, as DNA: TGTGCCAGCAGCTTAGTAGCGGGGATCTCCTACGAGCAGTACTTC.

This rearrangement joins TRBV9 to TRBJ2-5; D is ambiguous. The germline gives CDR1 SGDLS, CDR2 YYNGEE. The V and J ends lost 0 bases and 3 bases respectively, with 9 bases between them. The CDR3 consists of 14 residues. CDR3 residues: CASSVELSKETQYF. CDR3 sequence (DNA): TGTGCCAGCAGCGTAGAACTATCGAAAGAGACCCAGTACTTC.

This clone appeared a few times. The rearrangement links TRBV9 to TRBJ1-2, with a weak D call TRBD1 (5 bases). This CDR3 is 13 amino acids long. V shed 1 base and J shed 2 bases, with 6 bases lying between them. CDR1 is SGDLS, CDR2 YYNGEE, per germline. The CDR3 is CASSVQGNYGYTF. The CDR3 DNA sequence: TGTGCCAGCAGCGTACAGGGAAACTATGGCTACACCTTC.

The chain carries TRBV18 and TRBJ1-1, with a weak D call TRBD1 (5 bases). The CDR3 runs 15 residues. CDR1 is KGHSH and CDR2 is LQKENI in the germline V gene. V lost 0 bases, J lost 4 bases, and 12 bases lay in between. The CDR3, as DNA: TGTGCCAGCTCACCACCGGCGGGGGGAAGCACTGAAGCTTTCTTT. Translation gives CASSPPAGGSTEAFF.

The sample holds a few counts of this clone. DNA of the CDR3: TGTGCCAGTAGTATCACCGGGAGTAAAGGAAATGAGCAGTTCTTC. Protein: CASSITGSKGNEQFF. This chain connects TRBV19 to TRBJ2-1; TRBD2 is a possible D gene (6 bases). The V gene's germline CDR1 is LNHDA and CDR2 SQIVND (reference sequence). The V gene lost 3 bases and the J gene lost 7 bases, with 16 bases spanning the gap. This CDR3 has 15 amino acids.

The chain recombines TRBV7-3 with TRBJ2-7; 7 bases fit TRBD1. V dropped 3 bases and J dropped 2; count of bases not matched to a gene: 1. Germline loops: CDR1 SGHTA, CDR2 FQGTGA. The CDR3 runs to 13 residues. CDR3 coding DNA: TGTGCCAGCAGCTTTGACAGGGCCTACGAGCAGTACTTC. Its protein is CASSFDRAYEQYF.

This clone was observed a single time. The chain combines TRBV27 with TRBJ2-1, with D possibly matching TRBD1 (6 bases). V was clipped by 10 bases and J by 3 bases, with 22 bases between them. Germline V CDR1 and CDR2: MNHEY, SMNVEV (reference sequence). CDR3 length equals 16 residues. The CDR3 loop reads CATTKGLGGNYNEQFF. CDR3 nucleotide sequence: TGTGCCACCACCAAAGGGCTAGGGGGAAACTACAATGAGCAGTTCTTC.

This clone was picked up one time. J is TRBJ2-7 and V is TRBV5-1; 11 positions agree with TRBD2. Unmatched junction bases numbered 9, after V lost 1 base and J lost 6 bases. The CDR3 runs 16 residues. CDR1 is SGHRS, CDR2 YFSETQ, per germline. CDR3 residues: CASSLFGSGLAVEQYF. CDR3 DNA sequence: TGCGCCAGCAGCTTGTTCGGGTCGGGACTAGCGGTCGAGCAGTACTTC.

The gene calls are TRBV7-2 and TRBJ1-2, with TRBD1 matching 9 bases. The germline V gene encodes CDR1 SGHTA and CDR2 FQGNSA. There are 16 residues in the CDR3. After removal of 0 bases from V and 2 bases from J, the junction contained 4 bases not matched to a gene. In DNA form, the CDR3 reads TGTGCCAGCAGCTTAGCGGGGACAGGGCCGAACTATGGCTACACCTTC. Translation: CASSLAGTGPNYGYTF.

This clone has only a few counts. V usage is TRBV6-5 and J usage is TRBJ2-4; weak D call: TRBD1 (6 bases). The CDR3 has 16 amino acids. The V gene lost 0 bases and the J gene lost 3 bases, with 12 bases spanning the gap. Looked up from germline, CDR1 is MNHEY and CDR2 is SVGAGI. The CDR3 here is CASSYSVTGYKNIQYF. The CDR3, as DNA: TGTGCCAGCAGTTACTCAGTGACAGGTTACAAAAACATTCAGTACTTC.

A few counts support this clone. The rearrangement uses TRBV28 and TRBJ2-7; TRBD2 is a possible D gene (6 bases). Germline assignment: CDR1 MDHEN and CDR2 SYDVKM. The CDR3 runs to 16 residues. The ends were cut back, 6 bases at V and 3 bases at J, with 21 bases in the middle. The CDR3 region is CASSLSPLAPYYEQYF. CDR3 DNA sequence: TGTGCCAGCAGCCTATCCCCCCTAGCGCCCTACTACGAGCAGTACTTC.

This rearrangement joins TRBV6-5 to TRBJ2-7, with D perhaps matching TRBD2 (5 bases). The V end lost 6 bases, the J end lost 2 bases, and 14 bases lay between the germline ends. The CDR3 is made up of 14 amino acids. Germline CDR1 and CDR2: MNHEY and SVGAGI. CDR3 region: CASRAGLTTYEQYF. CDR3 coding DNA: TGTGCCAGCAGGGCGGGCCTTACGACCTACGAGCAGTACTTC.

The J gene is TRBJ1-2, the V gene TRBV5-6, with 7 nucleotides matching TRBD1. The junction had 11 bases not matched to a gene; V was cut back by 1 base and J by 8 bases. Germline values: CDR1 SGHDT, CDR2 YYEEEE. There are 15 residues in the CDR3. CDR3 loop: CASSLWEQGSRGYTF. The CDR3, as DNA: TGTGCCAGCAGCTTGTGGGAACAGGGGTCGAGGGGCTACACCTTC.

The chain has TRBV2 and TRBJ2-2, with a tentative D call TRBD2 (5 bases). Germline-derived CDR1 and CDR2 are SNHLY and FYNNEI. Between the trimmed V and J ends, which lost 1 base and 8 bases, there was a span of 8 bases. The CDR3 totals 13 residues. CDR3 protein: CASSEEWEGELFF. The CDR3 region has the DNA TGTGCCAGCAGTGAAGAGTGGGAGGGGGAGCTGTTTTTT.

The CDR3 DNA reads TGTGCCAGCAGCTCGCCCACTAGCGGGAGTAGCCACGAGCAGTACTTC. Encoded protein: CASSSPTSGSSHEQYF. The chain carries TRBV7-9 and TRBJ2-7, with 11 nucleotides matching TRBD2. The ends lost 4 bases at V and 5 bases at J; junction bases unmatched: 10. Germline CDR1 and CDR2: SEHNR and FQNEAQ (reference sequence). CDR3 length: 16 residues.

About this clone: Its ends do not fully match the called genes, so a read error is possible. V is TRBV7-9 and J is TRBJ1-4; 8 bases line up with TRBD1. In germline, CDR1 is SEHNR, CDR2 FQNEAQ (reference sequence). The CDR3 runs to 16 residues. The CDR3: CSSSRPQGAANEKLFF. For the CDR3, the DNA is TGTTCCAGCAGCCGTCCTCAGGGGGCTGCTAATGAAAAACTGTTTTTT.

The genes are TRBV21-1 and TRBJ2-3; the tabulated D call, TRBD2, remains unverified against the DNA. TRBV21-1 is termed a pseudogene. This CDR3 spans 14 amino acids. Here the CDR3 DNA reads TGTGCCAGCAGCTTCCGGAGGAGGGACGGTACGCAGTATTTT. Its protein product is CASSFRRRDGTQYF.

V gene TRBV28 combines with J gene TRBJ2-7, with TRBD1 matching over 8 bases. The J segment lost 3 bases and the V segment lost 6 bases, leaving 7 bases of the junction unmatched. CDR3 size: 14 residues. Germline-derived CDR1 and CDR2 are MDHEN and SYDVKM. The CDR3 is CASSPSGGGYEQYF. The CDR3, as DNA: TGTGCCAGCAGCCCATCAGGGGGCGGCTACGAGCAGTACTTC.

J is TRBJ2-6 and V is TRBV6-1; D is unresolved. V was pared by 8 bases and J by 0 bases, with 11 bases between. Germline-derived CDR1 and CDR2 are MNHNS and SASEGT. The CDR3 runs 15 residues. CDR3 nucleotide sequence: TGTGCCAGCTCCGACACGACCTCTGGGGCCAACGTCCTGACTTTC. Translated: CASSDTTSGANVLTF.

This clone was detected a few times. The V call is TRBV6-5, the J call TRBJ1-6, with a tentative D call TRBD1 (6 bases). Germline-derived CDR1 and CDR2 are MNHEY and SVGAGI. The CDR3 consists of 15 residues. V shed 8 bases and J shed 7 bases, with 18 bases lying between them. Written as DNA, the CDR3 is TGTGCCAGCGGAAACAGGGTCGCAGGGAATTCACCCCTCCACTTT. Translated: CASGNRVAGNSPLHF.

This clone was observed a handful of times. This chain connects TRBV2 to TRBJ2-7, with a possible D match to TRBD1 (5 bases). The CDR3 has 13 amino acids. Germline V CDR1 and CDR2: SNHLY, FYNNEI. Trimming left V 2 bases short and J 4 bases short, with 9 bases between. The CDR3 protein is CASSEQTAYEQYF. The CDR3 coding sequence is TGTGCCAGCAGTGAACAGACAGCATACGAGCAGTACTTC.

V and J are TRBV10-3 and TRBJ2-5, with a tentative D call TRBD1 (6 bases). Germline CDR1 ENHRY, CDR2 SYGVKD. The CDR3 is 13 amino acids. Trimming pared 3 bases from V and 3 bases from J, leaving 8 bases between. The CDR3, as DNA: TGTGCCATCAGTGATAACAGGGAAGAGACCCAGTACTTC. This translates into CAISDNREETQYF.

V is TRBV6-1 and J is TRBJ1-1, with TRBD1 as a possible D gene (6 bases). The CDR3 length is 13 residues. Germline V gene lookup returns CDR1 MNHNS and CDR2 SASEGT. V was pared by 6 bases and J by 10 bases, with 18 bases between. The CDR3 DNA sequence: TGTGCCAGCAGAGCTAGACTGGGAGGGGGAGCTTTCTTT. Translated, it gives CASRARLGGGAFF.

This chain connects TRBV30 to TRBJ1-1, with D perhaps TRBD1 (6 bases). Germline CDR1 and CDR2: GTSNPN and SVGIG (reference sequence). The CDR3 is 13 amino acids. V was pared by 5 bases and J by 1 base, with 11 bases between. CDR3 in amino acids: CAWQPGQNTEAFF. As DNA, the CDR3 is TGTGCCTGGCAACCGGGACAGAACACTGAAGCTTTCTTT.

The V and J genes are TRBV20-1 and TRBJ2-7; a weak D match, TRBD2 (5 bases). This CDR3 has 10 residues. CDR1 and CDR2 from the germline V gene are DFQATT and SNEGSKA (reference sequence). The V and J ends lost 6 bases and 3 bases respectively, with 6 bases between them. The chain's CDR3 is CSAGDYEQYF. The CDR3 DNA sequence: TGCAGTGCGGGAGACTACGAGCAGTACTTC.